The T cell receptor (beta chain) under discussion was sequenced for a study of T cells in Graves' hyperthyroidism and ophthalmopathy. Points from the study as a whole: Ophthalmopathy was model-predicted a median 6.5 months pre-onset. Also found in blood were most expanded thyroid clonotypes above 0.001.

The investigators amplified TCR beta CDR3 regions from RNA transcripts. TCR CDR3 underwent first-round RT-PCR with the HTBI primer set. From the multiplex PCR reads, TCRdb called clonotypes with MiXCR, one entry per CDR3 protein. Of 650,000 to 700,000 distinct CDR3 sequences in the sample, around 15% were seen once. The CDR3 runs to 15 residues. Germline lookup yields CDR1 MDHEN and CDR2 SYDVKM. The J segment lost 11 bases and the V segment lost 7 bases, leaving 10 bases of the junction unmatched. As to this clonotype: Its antigen remains unidentified.

Graves' hyperthyroidism showing no ophthalmopathy progression within 18 months was considered stable. In making diagnoses, clinical symptoms, serum thyroxine and TRAb, thyroid ultrasound and orbital computed tomography were all used. Sequencing input: blood. This clonotype was sampled from a man aged 45-65 years with Graves' hyperthyroidism. The gene calls are TRBV28 and TRBJ1-6, with 11 bases identical to TRBD1. The CDR3 protein is CASTTRTGGAPPLHF. The CDR3 nucleotides are TGTGCCAGCACCACCCGGACAGGGGGCGCGCCACCCCTCCACTTT.